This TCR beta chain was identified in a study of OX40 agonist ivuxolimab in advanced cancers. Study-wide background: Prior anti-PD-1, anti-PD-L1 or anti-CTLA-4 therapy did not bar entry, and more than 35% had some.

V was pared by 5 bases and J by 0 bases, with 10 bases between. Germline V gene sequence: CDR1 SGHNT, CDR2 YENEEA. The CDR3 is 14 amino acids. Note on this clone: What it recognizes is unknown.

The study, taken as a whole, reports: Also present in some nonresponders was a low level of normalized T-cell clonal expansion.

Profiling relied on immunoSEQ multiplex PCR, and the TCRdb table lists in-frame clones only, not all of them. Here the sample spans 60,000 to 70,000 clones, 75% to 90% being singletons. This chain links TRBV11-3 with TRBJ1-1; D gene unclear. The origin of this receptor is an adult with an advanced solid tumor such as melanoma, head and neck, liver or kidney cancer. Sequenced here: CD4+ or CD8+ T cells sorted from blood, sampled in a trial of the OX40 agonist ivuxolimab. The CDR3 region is CASSPGNMNTEAFF. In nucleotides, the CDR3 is TGTGCCAGCAGCCCGGGGAACATGAACACTGAAGCTTTCTTT.